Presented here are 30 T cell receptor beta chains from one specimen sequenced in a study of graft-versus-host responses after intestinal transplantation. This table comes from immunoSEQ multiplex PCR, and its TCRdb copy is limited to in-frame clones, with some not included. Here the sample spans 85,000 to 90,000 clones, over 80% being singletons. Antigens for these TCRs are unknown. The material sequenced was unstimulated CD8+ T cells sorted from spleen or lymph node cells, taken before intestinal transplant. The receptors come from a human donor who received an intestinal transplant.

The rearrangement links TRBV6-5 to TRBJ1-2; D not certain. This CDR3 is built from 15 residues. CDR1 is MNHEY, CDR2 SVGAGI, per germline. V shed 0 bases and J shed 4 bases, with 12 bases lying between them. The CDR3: CASSYSYGPLYGYTF. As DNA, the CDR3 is TGTGCCAGCAGTTACTCTTACGGACCACTCTATGGCTACACCTTC.

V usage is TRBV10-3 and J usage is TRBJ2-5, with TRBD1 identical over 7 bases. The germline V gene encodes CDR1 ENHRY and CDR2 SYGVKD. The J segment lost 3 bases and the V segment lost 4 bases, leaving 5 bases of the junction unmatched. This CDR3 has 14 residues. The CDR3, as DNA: TGTGCCATCAGTGGCCCCGACAGGGAAGAGACCCAGTACTTC. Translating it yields CAISGPDREETQYF.

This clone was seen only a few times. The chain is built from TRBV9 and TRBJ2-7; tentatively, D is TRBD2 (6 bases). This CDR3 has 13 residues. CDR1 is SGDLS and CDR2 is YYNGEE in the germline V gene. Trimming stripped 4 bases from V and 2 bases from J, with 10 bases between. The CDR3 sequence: CASSPGLTYEQYF. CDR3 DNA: TGTGCCAGCAGCCCGGGACTGACCTACGAGCAGTACTTC.

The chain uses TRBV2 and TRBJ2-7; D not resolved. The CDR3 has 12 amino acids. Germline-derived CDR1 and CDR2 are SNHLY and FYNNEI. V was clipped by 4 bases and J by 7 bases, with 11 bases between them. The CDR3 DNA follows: TGTGCCAGCAGTGTGGTCGGACGGGAGCAGTACTTC. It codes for CASSVVGREQYF. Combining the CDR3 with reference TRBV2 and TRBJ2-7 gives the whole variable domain EPEVTQTPSHQVTQMGQEVILRCVPISNHLYFYWYRQILGQKVEFLVSFYNNEISEKSEIFDDQFSVERPDGSNFTLKIRSTKLEDSAMYFCASSVVGREQYFGPGTRLTVT.

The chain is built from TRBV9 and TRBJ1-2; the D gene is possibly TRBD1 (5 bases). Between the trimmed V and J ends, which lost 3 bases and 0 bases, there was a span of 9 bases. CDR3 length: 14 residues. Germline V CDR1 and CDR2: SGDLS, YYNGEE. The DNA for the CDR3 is TGTGCCAGCAGCGCAGGAGGGGCTAACTATGGCTACACCTTC. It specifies CASSAGGANYGYTF.

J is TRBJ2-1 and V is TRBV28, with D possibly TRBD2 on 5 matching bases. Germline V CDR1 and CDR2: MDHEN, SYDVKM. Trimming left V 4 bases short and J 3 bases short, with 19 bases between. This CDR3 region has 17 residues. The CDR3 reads CASSSRAWEFLYNEQFF. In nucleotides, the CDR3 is TGTGCCAGCAGTTCCCGGGCATGGGAGTTCCTCTACAATGAGCAGTTCTTC.

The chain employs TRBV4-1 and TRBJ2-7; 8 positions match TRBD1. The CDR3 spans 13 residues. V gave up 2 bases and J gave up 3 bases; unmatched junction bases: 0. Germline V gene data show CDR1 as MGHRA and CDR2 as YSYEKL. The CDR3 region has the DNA TGCGCCAGCAGCCAAACAGGGGGCTACGAGCAGTACTTC. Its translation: CASSQTGGYEQYF.

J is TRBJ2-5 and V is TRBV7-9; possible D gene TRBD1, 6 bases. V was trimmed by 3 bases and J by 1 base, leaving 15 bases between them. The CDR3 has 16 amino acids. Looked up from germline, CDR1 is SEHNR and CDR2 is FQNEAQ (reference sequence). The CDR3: CASSLDIWGRQETQYF. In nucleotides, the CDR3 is TGTGCCAGCAGCTTGGATATATGGGGGCGCCAAGAGACCCAGTACTTC.

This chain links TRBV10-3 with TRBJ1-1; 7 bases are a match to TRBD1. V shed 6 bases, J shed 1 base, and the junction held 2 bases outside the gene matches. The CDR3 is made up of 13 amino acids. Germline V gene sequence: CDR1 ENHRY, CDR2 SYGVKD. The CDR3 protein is CAIRDRRNTEAFF. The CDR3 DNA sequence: TGTGCCATCAGGGACAGGAGGAACACTGAAGCTTTCTTT.

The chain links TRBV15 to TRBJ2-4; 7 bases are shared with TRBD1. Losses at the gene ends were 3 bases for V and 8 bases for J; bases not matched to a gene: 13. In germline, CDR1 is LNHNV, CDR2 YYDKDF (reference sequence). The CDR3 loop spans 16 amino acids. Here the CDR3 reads CATSSPVVTGEDIQYF. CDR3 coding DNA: TGTGCCACCAGCAGCCCTGTAGTAACAGGGGAAGACATTCAGTACTTC. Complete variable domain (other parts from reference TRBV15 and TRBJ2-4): DAMVIQNPRYQVTQFGKPVTLSCSQTLNHNVMYWYQQKSSQAPKLLFHYYDKDFNNEADTPDNFQSRRPNTSFCFLDIRSPGLGDTAMYLCATSSPVVTGEDIQYFGAGTRLSVL.

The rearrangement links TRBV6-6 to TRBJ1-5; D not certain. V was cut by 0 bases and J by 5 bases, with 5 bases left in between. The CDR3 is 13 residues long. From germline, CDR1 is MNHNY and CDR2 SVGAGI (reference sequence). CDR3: CASSYSADQPQHF. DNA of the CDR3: TGTGCCAGCAGTTACTCGGCGGATCAGCCCCAGCATTTT.

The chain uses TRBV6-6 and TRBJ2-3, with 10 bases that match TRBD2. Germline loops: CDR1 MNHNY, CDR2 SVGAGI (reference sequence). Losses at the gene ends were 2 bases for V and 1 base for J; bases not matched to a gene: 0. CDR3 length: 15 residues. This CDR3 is CASSYTSGGTDTQYF. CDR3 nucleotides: TGTGCCAGCAGTTACACTAGCGGGGGCACAGATACGCAGTATTTT.

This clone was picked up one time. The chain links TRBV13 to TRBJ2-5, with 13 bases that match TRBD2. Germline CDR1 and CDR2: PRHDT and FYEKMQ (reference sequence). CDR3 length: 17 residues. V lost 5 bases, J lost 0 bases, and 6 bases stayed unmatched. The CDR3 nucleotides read TGTGCCAGCAGCGTCGGACTAGCGGGAGAGTACCAAGAGACCCAGTACTTC. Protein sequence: CASSVGLAGEYQETQYF.

In DNA, the CDR3 is TGTGCCAGTAGTAGGGACCCTATTTCACCCCTCCACTTT. Its protein is CASSRDPISPLHF. This chain connects TRBV19 to TRBJ1-6, with TRBD1 as a possible D gene (5 bases). Deletions cut 4 bases from V and 9 bases from J, with 10 bases between. The CDR3 is made up of 13 amino acids. The germline V gene encodes CDR1 LNHDA and CDR2 SQIVND (reference sequence). The whole variable domain, filled in from reference TRBV19 and TRBJ1-6, reads DGGITQSPKYLFRKEGQNVTLSCEQNLNHDAMYWYRQDPGQGLRLIYYSQIVNDFQKGDIAEGYSVSREKKESFPLTVTSAQKNPTAFYLCASSRDPISPLHFGNGTRLTVT.

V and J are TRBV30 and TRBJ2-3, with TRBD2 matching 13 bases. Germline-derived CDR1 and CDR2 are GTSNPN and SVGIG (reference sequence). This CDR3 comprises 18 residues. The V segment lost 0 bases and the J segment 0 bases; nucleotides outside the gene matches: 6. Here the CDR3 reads CAWSVVPGLAGSTDTQYF. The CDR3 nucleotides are TGTGCCTGGAGTGTCGTCCCGGGACTAGCGGGGAGCACAGATACGCAGTATTTT.

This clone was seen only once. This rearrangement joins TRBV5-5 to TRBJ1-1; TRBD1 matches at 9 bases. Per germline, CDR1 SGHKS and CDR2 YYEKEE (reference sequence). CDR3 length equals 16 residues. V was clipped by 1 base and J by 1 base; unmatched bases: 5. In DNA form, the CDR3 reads TGTGCCAGCAGCTTGTCGCCGGGACAGGGGAACACTGAAGCTTTCTTT. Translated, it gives CASSLSPGQGNTEAFF.

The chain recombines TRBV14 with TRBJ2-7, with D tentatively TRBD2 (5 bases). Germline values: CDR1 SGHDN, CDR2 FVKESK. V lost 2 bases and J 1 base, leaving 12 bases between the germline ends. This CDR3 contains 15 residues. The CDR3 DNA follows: TGTGCCAGCAGCCAATCCTCGGAGGATTCCTACGAGCAGTACTTC. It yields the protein CASSQSSEDSYEQYF.

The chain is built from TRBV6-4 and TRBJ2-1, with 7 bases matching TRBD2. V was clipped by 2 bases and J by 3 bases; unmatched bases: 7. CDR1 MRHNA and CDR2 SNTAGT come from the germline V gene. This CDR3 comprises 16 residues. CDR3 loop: CASSDGGEPDYNEQFF. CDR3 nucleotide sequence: TGTGCCAGCAGTGACGGGGGGGAACCTGACTACAATGAGCAGTTCTTC.

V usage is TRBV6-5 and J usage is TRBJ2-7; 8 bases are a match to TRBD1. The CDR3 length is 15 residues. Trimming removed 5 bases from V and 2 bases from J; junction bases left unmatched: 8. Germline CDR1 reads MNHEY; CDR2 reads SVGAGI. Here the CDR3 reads CASSISGTGAYEQYF. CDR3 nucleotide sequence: TGTGCCAGCAGTATATCCGGGACAGGAGCCTACGAGCAGTACTTC.

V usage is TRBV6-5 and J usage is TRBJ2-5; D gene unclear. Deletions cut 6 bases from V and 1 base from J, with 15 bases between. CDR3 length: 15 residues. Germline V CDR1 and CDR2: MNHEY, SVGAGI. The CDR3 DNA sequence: TGTGCCAGCAGCTCTTTACGAACAGTCCAAGAGACCCAGTACTTC. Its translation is CASSSLRTVQETQYF.

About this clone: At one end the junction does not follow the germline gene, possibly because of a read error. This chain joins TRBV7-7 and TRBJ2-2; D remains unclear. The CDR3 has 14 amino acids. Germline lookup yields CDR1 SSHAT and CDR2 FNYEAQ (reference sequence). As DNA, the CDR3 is TGTGCTAGCAGCTTCGGCTTAAACACCGGGGAGCTGTTTTTT. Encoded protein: CASSFGLNTGELFF.

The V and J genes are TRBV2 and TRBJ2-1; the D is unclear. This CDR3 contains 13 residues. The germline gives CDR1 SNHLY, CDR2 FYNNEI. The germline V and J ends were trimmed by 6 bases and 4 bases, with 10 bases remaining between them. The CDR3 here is CASRILEYNEQFF. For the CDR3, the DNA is TGTGCCAGCAGAATCCTCGAGTACAATGAGCAGTTCTTC.

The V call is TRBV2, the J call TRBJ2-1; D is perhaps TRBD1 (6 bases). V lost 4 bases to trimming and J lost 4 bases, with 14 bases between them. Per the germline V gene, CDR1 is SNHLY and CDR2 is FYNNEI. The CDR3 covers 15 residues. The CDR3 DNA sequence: TGTGCCAGCAGTGGGTCCTTCCAGGGGTACAATGAGCAGTTCTTC. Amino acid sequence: CASSGSFQGYNEQFF.

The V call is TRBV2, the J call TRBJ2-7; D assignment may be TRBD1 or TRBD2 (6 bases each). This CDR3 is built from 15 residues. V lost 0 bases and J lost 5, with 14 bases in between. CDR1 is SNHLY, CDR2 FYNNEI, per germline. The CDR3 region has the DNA TGTGCCAGCAGTGAAGCGAGCACAGGGAGGAACGAGCAGTACTTC. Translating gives CASSEASTGRNEQYF.

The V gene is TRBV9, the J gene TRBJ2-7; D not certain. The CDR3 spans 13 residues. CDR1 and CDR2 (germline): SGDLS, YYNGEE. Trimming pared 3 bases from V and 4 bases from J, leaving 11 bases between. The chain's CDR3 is CASSGKDGYEQYF. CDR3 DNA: TGTGCCAGCAGCGGAAAAGATGGGTACGAGCAGTACTTC.

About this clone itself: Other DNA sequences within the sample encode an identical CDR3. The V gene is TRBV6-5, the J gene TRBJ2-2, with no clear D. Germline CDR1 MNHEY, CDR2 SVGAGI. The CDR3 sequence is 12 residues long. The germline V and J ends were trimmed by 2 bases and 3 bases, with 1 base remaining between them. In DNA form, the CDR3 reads TGTGCCAGCAGTTACGACACCGGGGAGCTGTTTTTT. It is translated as CASSYDTGELFF.

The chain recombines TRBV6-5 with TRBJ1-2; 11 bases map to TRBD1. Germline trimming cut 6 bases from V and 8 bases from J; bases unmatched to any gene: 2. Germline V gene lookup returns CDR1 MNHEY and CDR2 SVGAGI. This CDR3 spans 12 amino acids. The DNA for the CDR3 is TGTGCCAGCAGGAGGACAGGGGGCGGCTACACCTTC. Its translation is CASRRTGGGYTF.

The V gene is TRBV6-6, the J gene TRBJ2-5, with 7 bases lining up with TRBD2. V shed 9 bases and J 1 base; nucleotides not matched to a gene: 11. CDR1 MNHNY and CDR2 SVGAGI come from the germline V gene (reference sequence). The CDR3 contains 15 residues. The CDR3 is CASNLAGQPQETQYF. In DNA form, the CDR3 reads TGTGCCAGTAACTTAGCGGGTCAGCCCCAAGAGACCCAGTACTTC.

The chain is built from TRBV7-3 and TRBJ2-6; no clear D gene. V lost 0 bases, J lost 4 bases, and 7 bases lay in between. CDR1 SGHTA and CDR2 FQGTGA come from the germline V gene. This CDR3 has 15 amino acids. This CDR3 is CASSLTGTGANVLTF. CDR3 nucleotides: TGTGCCAGCAGCTTAACAGGAACGGGGGCCAACGTCCTGACTTTC.

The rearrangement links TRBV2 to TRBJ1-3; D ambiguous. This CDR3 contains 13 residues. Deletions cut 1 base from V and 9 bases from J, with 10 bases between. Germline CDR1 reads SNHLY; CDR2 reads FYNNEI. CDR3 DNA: TGTGCCAGCAGTGAAGGGCTTAAAAGCACCATATATTTT. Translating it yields CASSEGLKSTIYF.